This T cell receptor beta chain was found in a study of T-cell memory formation after mild COVID-19. TCRdb re-called the 5' RACE reads with MiXCR, one entry per CDR3 protein. The table includes tens of thousands of distinct CDR3 sequences, around 10% detected once. Germline values: CDR1 SGHRS, CDR2 YFSETQ. This CDR3 is built from 14 residues. Note on this clonotype: A much larger clone is a single base away; this may be a read error.

The chain links TRBV5-1 to TRBJ2-3; no clear D gene. The sequence was collected from a man between 18 and 35 years old who had mild COVID-19 (a few samples of this study predate the infection). Cell type and time point are not known. Source material: PBMCs or a T cell subset sorted from them (not recorded which). Here the CDR3 DNA reads TGCGCCAGCAACGACCCGGGCAGCCAAGATAAGCAGTATTTT. This encodes CASNDPGSQDKQYF. Supplemented by reference TRBV5-1 and TRBJ2-3, the full variable domain reads KAGVTQTPRYLIKTRGQQVTLSCSPISGHRSVSWYQQTPGQGLQFLFEYFSETQRNKGNFPGRFSGRQFSNSRSEMNVSTLELGDSALYLCASNDPGSQDKQYFGPGTRLTVL.